This T cell receptor beta chain was observed in a study of T-cell memory formation after mild COVID-19. Study background: Largely donor-specific TCR clusters were found. Study-level findings and limits: Nothing showed for sure that second-wave clones peaking on day 37 were SARS-CoV-2 specific. Contracting CD4+ clones sat mainly in CM and EM; CD8+ in EMRA.

This clonotype was counted a few times. What it recognizes is unknown. With constant-segment primers, 5'RACE yielded cDNA libraries of TCR alpha and TCR beta that carried sample barcodes and UMIs. TCRdb redid the calling of the 5' RACE reads with MiXCR, one entry per CDR3 protein. The table has about 390,000 distinct CDR3 sequences, 15% to 20% seen once; the top ten hold roughly a fifth. This CDR3 spans 13 amino acids. Trimming shortened V by 4 bases and J by 15 bases, and 19 bases separated the two germline ends. The germline V gene encodes CDR1 LNHDA and CDR2 SQIVND (reference sequence). The chain combines TRBV19 with TRBJ2-1, with D perhaps assigned TRBD1 or TRBD2 (5 bases each). The TCR sequence derives from a man in his late teens or twenties who had mild COVID-19 (a few samples of this study predate the infection). Cell type and time point are not known. Sequencing used PBMCs or a T cell subset sorted from them (not recorded which). This CDR3 reads CASSTSGPLRRFF. CDR3 DNA sequence: TGTGCCAGTAGTACCTCGGGACCCTTACGCCGGTTCTTC.